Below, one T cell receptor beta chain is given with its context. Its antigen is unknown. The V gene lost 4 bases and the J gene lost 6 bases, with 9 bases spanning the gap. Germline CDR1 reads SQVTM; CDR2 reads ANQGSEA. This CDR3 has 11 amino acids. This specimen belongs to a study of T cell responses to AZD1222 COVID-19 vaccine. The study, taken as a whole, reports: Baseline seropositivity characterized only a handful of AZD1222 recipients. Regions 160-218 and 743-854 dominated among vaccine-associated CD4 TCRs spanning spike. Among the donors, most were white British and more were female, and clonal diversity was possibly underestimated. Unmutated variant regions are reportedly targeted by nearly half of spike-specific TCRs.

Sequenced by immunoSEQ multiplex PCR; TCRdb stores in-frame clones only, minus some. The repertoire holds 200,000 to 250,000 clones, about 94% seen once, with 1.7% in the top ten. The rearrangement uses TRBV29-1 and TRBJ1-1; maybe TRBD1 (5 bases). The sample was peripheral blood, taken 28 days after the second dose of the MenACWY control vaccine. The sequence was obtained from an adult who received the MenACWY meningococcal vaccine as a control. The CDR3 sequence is CSVVQGAEAFF. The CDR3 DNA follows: TGCAGCGTTGTCCAGGGCGCTGAAGCTTTCTTT.